This TCR beta chain was identified in a study of naive and memory T cell subsets. Cells stained for CD3, CD4, CD8, CD45RA, CD27 and viability were sorted into four CD45RA/CD27 subsets. The beta constant-region primer was an equimolar mix of two oligonucleotides covering TRBC1 and TRBC2. Four rounds of PCR amplified the ligated cDNA using nested alpha and beta constant-region primers plus SP2. TCRdb passed the UMI-ligation and nested PCR reads through MiXCR, listing each CDR3 protein once. The data contain tens of thousands of distinct CDR3 sequences, about 9.9% of them singletons. Regarding the study as a whole: Naive and memory subsets had different power law exponents for TCR abundance. Especially in CD8 cells, naive repertoires contained a few larger clonotypes, possibly CD45RA-re-expressing memory cells.

This clonotype was seen at least ten times. As yet, its antigen is unknown. This sequence was found in a human donor in good health. Sequenced: naive CD8+ T cells from blood.

CDR3 DNA: TGTGCCAGCAGTTACTCGACTTGGGCCGTCGGAGCTTTCTTT. Translated, it gives CASSYSTWAVGAFF. The chain couples TRBV6-2 or TRBV6-3 to TRBJ1-1; D not certain. The CDR3 has 14 amino acids. Trimming removed 0 bases from V and 10 bases from J, with 15 bases in between. Germline lookup yields CDR1 MNHEY and CDR2 SVGEGT.